This TCR beta chain was captured by sequencing in a study of blood T cell repertoires in COVID-19. Study information: Italy, Spain and the United States were the sources of the convalescent and acute COVID-19 samples. PBMCs, B-cell-depleted T cells, or T cells were the source of the cDNA or gDNA that made up the material.

Original methodology: How many nucleated cells were present was estimated from reference gene primer amplification. Sequencing was performed with immunoSEQ multiplex PCR; in TCRdb, only in-frame clones are kept and a portion is missing. The V and J calls and clone size come from that table; D and trimming were worked out from the DNA. The sample includes some 60,000 clones, roughly 80% seen only once; the top ten take about 9.4%. V dropped 2 bases and J dropped 1; count of bases not matched to a gene: 4. The CDR3 consists of 16 residues. CDR1 MNHEY and CDR2 SVGEGT come from the germline V gene. In this sample, this clone turned up a few times.

The J gene is TRBJ1-5, the V gene TRBV6-2 or TRBV6-3; 8 nucleotides align to TRBD1. Sequenced input: peripheral blood. The receptor was derived from a man aged 50 or older with COVID-19, enrolled during active disease. The CDR3 region has the DNA TGTGCCAGCAGTTACCCCGGGACAGGCAGCAATCAGCCCCAGCATTTT. Translating it yields CASSYPGTGSNQPQHF.